A selection of T cell receptor beta chains follows, all from one sample in a study of T cells in Graves' hyperthyroidism and ophthalmopathy. TCRdb re-derived calls from the multiplex PCR reads in MiXCR, one entry per CDR3 protein. Of some 740,000 distinct CDR3 sequences in the sample, about 14% were seen once. The sequencing input was blood. The receptors were sampled from a woman aged 18-29 years with Graves' hyperthyroidism. CDR3s include the opening cysteine and the closing phenylalanine or tryptophan. D genes are given only for firm matches. Rows give clone size only sometimes, using once, few, many, or a class for an expanded clone.

V gene: TRBV29-1; J gene: TRBJ2-1; D gene: NA; clone size: few; CDR3 protein: CSGGTDSYNEQFF; CDR3 DNA: TGCAGCGGTGGGACGGATTCCTACAATGAGCAGTTCTTC
V gene: TRBV7-9; J gene: TRBJ2-2; D gene: NA; clone size: many; CDR3 protein: CASSNQEGELFF; CDR3 DNA: TGTGCCAGCAGCAATCAGGAGGGGGAGCTGTTTTTT
V gene: TRBV24-1; J gene: TRBJ2-1; D gene: TRBD2; clone size: many; CDR3 protein: CATSDNGLAWNEQFF; CDR3 DNA: TGTGCCACCAGTGACAATGGACTAGCGTGGAATGAGCAGTTCTTC
V gene: TRBV2; J gene: TRBJ2-3; D gene: NA; clone size: many; CDR3 protein: CASSQIYTSNQYF; CDR3 DNA: TGTGCCAGCAGCCAAATCTACACGTCCAACCAGTATTTT
V gene: TRBV7-8; J gene: TRBJ2-7; D gene: TRBD2; clone size: NA; CDR3 protein: CASSLAGASGSFYGQYF; CDR3 DNA: TGTGCCAGCAGCTTAGCGGGGGCTAGCGGGAGTTTCTACGGGCAGTACTTC
V gene: TRBV11-2; J gene: TRBJ2-1; D gene: NA; clone size: many; CDR3 protein: CASSHRGAARSYNEQFF; CDR3 DNA: TGTGCCAGCAGCCACCGTGGTGCCGCTCGCTCCTACAATGAGCAGTTCTTC
V gene: TRBV27; J gene: TRBJ1-1; D gene: NA; clone size: many; CDR3 protein: CATLGLRGSTEAFF; CDR3 DNA: TGTGCCACCCTTGGGTTGCGGGGCAGCACTGAAGCTTTCTTT
V gene: TRBV7-2; J gene: TRBJ2-7; D gene: NA; clone size: many; CDR3 protein: CASSPPGVYEQYF; CDR3 DNA: TGTGCCAGCAGCCCTCCGGGGGTCTACGAGCAGTACTTC
V gene: TRBV28; J gene: TRBJ2-4; D gene: TRBD2; clone size: many; CDR3 protein: CASSPPWTSGSKNIQYF; CDR3 DNA: TGTGCCAGCAGTCCCCCTTGGACTAGCGGAAGCAAAAACATTCAGTACTTC
V gene: TRBV15; J gene: TRBJ2-1; D gene: TRBD2; clone size: NA; CDR3 protein: CATSLSHITGTSGAYNEQFF; CDR3 DNA: TGTGCCACCAGTCTGTCTCATATAACCGGGACTAGCGGGGCCTACAATGAGCAGTTCTTC
V gene: TRBV5-1; J gene: TRBJ2-1; D gene: NA; clone size: few; CDR3 protein: CASSFVFKRSNEQFF; CDR3 DNA: TGCGCCAGCAGCTTTGTTTTTAAGAGGTCCAATGAGCAGTTCTTC
V gene: TRBV12-3/TRBV12-4; J gene: TRBJ2-1; D gene: TRBD2; clone size: many; CDR3 protein: CASSFGGTSGSNEQFF; CDR3 DNA: TGTGCCAGCAGTTTCGGGGGGACTAGCGGGAGCAATGAGCAGTTCTTC
V gene: TRBV7-2; J gene: TRBJ1-5; D gene: NA; clone size: few; CDR3 protein: CASSVGRDSYQPQHF; CDR3 DNA: TGTGCCAGCAGCGTGGGACGGGATTCGTATCAGCCCCAGCATTTT
V gene: TRBV6-1; J gene: TRBJ2-7; D gene: NA; clone size: NA; CDR3 protein: CASNGSPTYEQYF; CDR3 DNA: TGTGCCAGCAATGGATCGCCCACCTACGAGCAGTACTTC